This T cell receptor (beta chain) came from a study of cytomegalovirus exposure and HLA in healthy donors. The primer mix had 60 Vbeta and 13 Jbeta primers. Sequencing was performed with immunoSEQ multiplex PCR; in TCRdb, only in-frame clones are kept and a portion is missing. Of hundreds of thousands of clones in the sample, 60% to 85% are singletons; the top ten hold roughly a sixth. The germline CDR1 and CDR2 sequences are SGHRS and YFSETQ. V was pared by 0 bases and J by 6 bases, with 1 base of the junction left unmatched. The CDR3 runs to 14 residues. The TCR originated in a man aged 35-49 years in good health and CMV-seronegative. The sample comprised PBMCs. The V and J genes are TRBV5-1 and TRBJ2-1; 9 nucleotides agree with TRBD2. The CDR3 loop reads CASSLAGLANEQFF. The CDR3 DNA reads TGCGCCAGCAGCTTGGCGGGACTAGCCAATGAGCAGTTCTTC.